A selection of T cell receptor beta chains follows, all from one sample in a study of OX40 agonist ivuxolimab in advanced cancers. The assay was immunoSEQ multiplex PCR, and TCRdb's table has in-frame clones only and misses some. The data show about 120,000 clones, with 85% to 90% seen just once and 0.55% held by the top ten. The starting material was CD4+ or CD8+ T cells sorted from blood, obtained in a trial of the OX40 agonist ivuxolimab. The receptor set was obtained from an adult with an advanced solid tumor such as melanoma, head and neck, liver or kidney cancer. The conserved cysteine and the conserved F or W are not part of the CDR3 here. Each record gives: CDR3 protein, V gene, J gene, CDR3 length.

cdr3_aa: ASSYSRQGRDNEQF
v_call: TRBV6-6
j_call: TRBJ2-1
cdr3_length: 14

cdr3_aa: ASSQAPLSNQPQH
v_call: TRBV4-1
j_call: TRBJ1-5
cdr3_length: 13

cdr3_aa: SVRAGTGGNEQF
v_call: TRBV29-1
j_call: TRBJ2-1
cdr3_length: 12

cdr3_aa: ASSNRQETQY
v_call: TRBV9
j_call: TRBJ2-5
cdr3_length: 10

cdr3_aa: ASSTQGGGQPQH
v_call: TRBV19
j_call: TRBJ1-5
cdr3_length: 12

cdr3_aa: ASSQGDRQGSHEQY
v_call: TRBV4-3
j_call: TRBJ2-7
cdr3_length: 14

cdr3_aa: ASSLQFSTNEKLF
v_call: TRBV28
j_call: TRBJ1-4
cdr3_length: 13

cdr3_aa: ASSPRKDDTQY
v_call: TRBV18
j_call: TRBJ2-3
cdr3_length: 11

cdr3_aa: ASSQGEAF
v_call: TRBV19
j_call: TRBJ1-1
cdr3_length: 8

cdr3_aa: ASRGQGFRNTIY
v_call: TRBV6-6
j_call: TRBJ1-3
cdr3_length: 12

cdr3_aa: ASRGDRVGEKLF
v_call: TRBV28
j_call: TRBJ1-4
cdr3_length: 12

cdr3_aa: ASSYGILKELF
v_call: TRBV6-6
j_call: TRBJ2-2
cdr3_length: 11

cdr3_aa: AWSAGVGNQPQH
v_call: TRBV30
j_call: TRBJ1-5
cdr3_length: 12

cdr3_aa: ASSIAAGELF
v_call: TRBV19
j_call: TRBJ2-2
cdr3_length: 10

cdr3_aa: AVAEISTDTQY
v_call: TRBV19
j_call: TRBJ2-3
cdr3_length: 11

cdr3_aa: ASSPLARGGGTGELF
v_call: TRBV5-8
j_call: TRBJ2-2
cdr3_length: 15

cdr3_aa: ASSGTGGETQY
v_call: TRBV5-1
j_call: TRBJ2-5
cdr3_length: 11

cdr3_aa: ASTMDLYGYT
v_call: TRBV7-9
j_call: TRBJ1-2
cdr3_length: 10

cdr3_aa: ASSLGNGELF
v_call: TRBV5-1
j_call: TRBJ2-2
cdr3_length: 10

cdr3_aa: ASSQLGTGGEQY
v_call: TRBV4-2
j_call: TRBJ2-7
cdr3_length: 12

cdr3_aa: ASSSPRIIGSYNEQF
v_call: TRBV7-8
j_call: TRBJ2-1
cdr3_length: 15

cdr3_aa: ASSLGWGGTKGEQF
v_call: TRBV7-3
j_call: TRBJ2-1
cdr3_length: 14

cdr3_aa: ASSWGTGGQETQY
v_call: TRBV7-2
j_call: TRBJ2-5
cdr3_length: 13

cdr3_aa: LGDSVNYGYT
v_call: TRBV7-9
j_call: TRBJ1-2
cdr3_length: 10

cdr3_aa: ASSPGQKTYGYT
v_call: TRBV19
j_call: TRBJ1-2
cdr3_length: 12

cdr3_aa: SVAQGDGYT
v_call: TRBV29-1
j_call: TRBJ1-2
cdr3_length: 9

cdr3_aa: ASSVGFGVGGVDQPQH
v_call: TRBV9
j_call: TRBJ1-5
cdr3_length: 16

cdr3_aa: ASSLGVSGVEQF
v_call: TRBV5-4
j_call: TRBJ2-1
cdr3_length: 12

cdr3_aa: ASAGDLAKNIQY
v_call: TRBV19
j_call: TRBJ2-4
cdr3_length: 12

cdr3_aa: AWSVLGGQY
v_call: TRBV30
j_call: TRBJ2-7
cdr3_length: 9

cdr3_aa: ASSPRANTEAF
v_call: TRBV9
j_call: TRBJ1-1
cdr3_length: 11

cdr3_aa: ASIMRGEANYGYT
v_call: TRBV7-2
j_call: TRBJ1-2
cdr3_length: 13

cdr3_aa: ASSYRGTRGYT
v_call: TRBV7-2
j_call: TRBJ1-2
cdr3_length: 11

cdr3_aa: AWSGASGAGGELF
v_call: TRBV30
j_call: TRBJ2-2
cdr3_length: 13

cdr3_aa: ASRLGDRAD
v_call: TRBV28
j_call: TRBJ1-3
cdr3_length: 9

cdr3_aa: ASSYQGQNTEAF
v_call: TRBV6-6
j_call: TRBJ1-1
cdr3_length: 12

cdr3_aa: ASSTRQGARGNTIY
v_call: TRBV7-2
j_call: TRBJ1-3
cdr3_length: 14

cdr3_aa: ASSLASGGVQTQY
v_call: TRBV5-1
j_call: TRBJ2-5
cdr3_length: 13

cdr3_aa: ASSYPGQSYEQY
v_call: TRBV28
j_call: TRBJ2-7
cdr3_length: 12

cdr3_aa: AWTSTGTETQY
v_call: TRBV30
j_call: TRBJ2-5
cdr3_length: 11

cdr3_aa: ASRPRQYQETQY
v_call: TRBV6-1
j_call: TRBJ2-5
cdr3_length: 12

cdr3_aa: ASSYSSGSAVEQY
v_call: TRBV6-5
j_call: TRBJ2-7
cdr3_length: 13

cdr3_aa: ASSSGRTYEQY
v_call: TRBV7-2
j_call: TRBJ2-7
cdr3_length: 11

cdr3_aa: ASSEPGQGYEQY
v_call: TRBV19
j_call: TRBJ2-7
cdr3_length: 12

cdr3_aa: AWSLAGGTLDTQY
v_call: TRBV30
j_call: TRBJ2-3
cdr3_length: 13

cdr3_aa: ASSLDNYGYT
v_call: TRBV11-2
j_call: TRBJ1-2
cdr3_length: 10

cdr3_aa: ASSQQTGSSYNEQF
v_call: TRBV4-3
j_call: TRBJ2-1
cdr3_length: 14

cdr3_aa: ASSQGGLASYEQY
v_call: TRBV14
j_call: TRBJ2-7
cdr3_length: 13

cdr3_aa: ASSRGGFSYEQY
v_call: TRBV28
j_call: TRBJ2-7
cdr3_length: 12

cdr3_aa: ASSLGSTGGSPLH
v_call: TRBV28
j_call: TRBJ1-6
cdr3_length: 13

cdr3_aa: ASSFGERRETQY
v_call: TRBV28
j_call: TRBJ2-5
cdr3_length: 12

cdr3_aa: ASSDRSSTDTQY
v_call: TRBV2
j_call: TRBJ2-3
cdr3_length: 12

cdr3_aa: ASSSLLGGTGELF
v_call: TRBV7-2
j_call: TRBJ2-2
cdr3_length: 13

cdr3_aa: ASKGIEGAYQPQH
v_call: TRBV19
j_call: TRBJ1-5
cdr3_length: 13

cdr3_aa: ASNGYT
v_call: TRBV28
j_call: TRBJ1-2
cdr3_length: 6